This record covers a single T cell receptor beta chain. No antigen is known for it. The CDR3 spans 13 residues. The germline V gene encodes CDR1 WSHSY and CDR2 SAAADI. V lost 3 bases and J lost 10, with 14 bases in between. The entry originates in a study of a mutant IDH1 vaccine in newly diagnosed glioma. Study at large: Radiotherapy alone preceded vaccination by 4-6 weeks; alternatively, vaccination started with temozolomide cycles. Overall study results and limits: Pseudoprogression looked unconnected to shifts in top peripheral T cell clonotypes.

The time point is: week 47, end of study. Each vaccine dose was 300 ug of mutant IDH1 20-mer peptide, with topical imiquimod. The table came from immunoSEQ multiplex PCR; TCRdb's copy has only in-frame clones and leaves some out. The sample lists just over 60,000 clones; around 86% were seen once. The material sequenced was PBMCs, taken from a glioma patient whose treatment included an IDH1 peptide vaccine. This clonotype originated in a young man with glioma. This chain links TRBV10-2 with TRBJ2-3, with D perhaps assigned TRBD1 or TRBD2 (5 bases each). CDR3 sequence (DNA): TGCGCCAGCAGTGATTCCGGGACCTTACCGCAGTATTTT. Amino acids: CASSDSGTLPQYF.